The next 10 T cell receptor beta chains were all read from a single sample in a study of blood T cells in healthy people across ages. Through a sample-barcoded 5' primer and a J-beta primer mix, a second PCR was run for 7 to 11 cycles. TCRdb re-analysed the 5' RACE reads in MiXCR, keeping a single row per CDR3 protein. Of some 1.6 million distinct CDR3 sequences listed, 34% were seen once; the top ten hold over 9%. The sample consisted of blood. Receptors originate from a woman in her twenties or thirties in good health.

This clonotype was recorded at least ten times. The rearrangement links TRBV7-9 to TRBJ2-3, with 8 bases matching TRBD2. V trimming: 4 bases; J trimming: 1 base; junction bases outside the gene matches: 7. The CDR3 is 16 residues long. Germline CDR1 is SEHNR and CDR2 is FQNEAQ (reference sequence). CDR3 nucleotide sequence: TGTGCCAGCAGCTCCGGACTAGCCCCGGGCACAGATACGCAGTATTTT. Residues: CASSSGLAPGTDTQYF.

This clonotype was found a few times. Here the CDR3 DNA reads TGTGCCAGCAGCTTAGGAGACAGGGGCCCCCTCGAGCAGTACTTC. Translation gives CASSLGDRGPLEQYF. The gene calls are TRBV13 and TRBJ2-7, with TRBD1 identical over 8 bases. V lost 0 bases to trimming and J lost 6 bases; unmatched junction nucleotides: 7. The CDR3 sequence is 15 residues long. Germline CDR1 is PRHDT and CDR2 is FYEKMQ (reference sequence).

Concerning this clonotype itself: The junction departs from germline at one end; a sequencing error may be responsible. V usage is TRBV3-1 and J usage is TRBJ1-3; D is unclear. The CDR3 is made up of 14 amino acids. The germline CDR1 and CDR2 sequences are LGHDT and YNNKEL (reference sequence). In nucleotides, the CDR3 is TGTGCCTCAGGCACGGCCCTGGGAAGAAACGCCATATATTTT. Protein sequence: CASGTALGRNAIYF.

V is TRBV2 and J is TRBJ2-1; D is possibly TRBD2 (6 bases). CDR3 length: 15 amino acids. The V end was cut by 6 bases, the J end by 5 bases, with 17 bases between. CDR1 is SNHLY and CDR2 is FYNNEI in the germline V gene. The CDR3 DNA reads TGTGCCAGCAGGGGGAGCGGGTGGGCCCACAATGAGCAGTTCTTC. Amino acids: CASRGSGWAHNEQFF.

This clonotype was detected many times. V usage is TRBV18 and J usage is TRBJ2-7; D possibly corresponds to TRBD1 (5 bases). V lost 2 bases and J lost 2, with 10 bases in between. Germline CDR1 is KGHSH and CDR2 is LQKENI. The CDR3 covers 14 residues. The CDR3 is CASSPSGSTYEQYF. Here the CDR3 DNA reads TGTGCCAGCTCACCATCAGGGTCCACCTACGAGCAGTACTTC. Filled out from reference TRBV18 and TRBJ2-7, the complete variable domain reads NAGVMQNPRHLVRRRGQEARLRCSPMKGHSHVYWYRQLPEEGLKFMVYLQKENIIDESGMPKERFSAEFPKEGPSILRIQQVVRGDSAAYFCASSPSGSTYEQYFGPGTRLTVT.

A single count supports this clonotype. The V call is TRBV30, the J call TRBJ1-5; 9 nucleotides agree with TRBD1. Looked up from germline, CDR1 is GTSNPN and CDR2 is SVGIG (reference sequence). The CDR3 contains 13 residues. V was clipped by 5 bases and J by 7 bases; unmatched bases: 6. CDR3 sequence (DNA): TGTGCCTGGGGGGACAGGGCGGGACAGCCCCAGCATTTT. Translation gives CAWGDRAGQPQHF. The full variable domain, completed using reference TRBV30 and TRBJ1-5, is SQTIHQWPATLVQPVGSPLSLECTVEGTSNPNLYWYRQAAGRGLQLLFYSVGIGQISSEVPQNLSASRPQDRQFILSSKKLLLSDSGFYLCAWGDRAGQPQHFGDGTRLSIL.

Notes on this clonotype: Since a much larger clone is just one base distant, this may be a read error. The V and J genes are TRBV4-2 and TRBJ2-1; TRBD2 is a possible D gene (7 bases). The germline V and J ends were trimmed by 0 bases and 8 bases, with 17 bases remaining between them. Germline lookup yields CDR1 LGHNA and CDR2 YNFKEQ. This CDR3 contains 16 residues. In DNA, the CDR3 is TGTGCCAGCAGCCAAGAACAGGGACTATTGTACGATGAGCAGTTCTTC. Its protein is CASSQEQGLLYDEQFF.

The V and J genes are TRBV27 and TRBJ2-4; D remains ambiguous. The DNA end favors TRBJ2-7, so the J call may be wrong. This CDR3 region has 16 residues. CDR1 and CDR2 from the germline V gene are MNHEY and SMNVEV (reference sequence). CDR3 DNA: TGTGCCAGCAGTCCCAGCTTGACATCGCGCTCCTACGAGCAGTACTTC. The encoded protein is CASSPSLTSRSYEQYF.

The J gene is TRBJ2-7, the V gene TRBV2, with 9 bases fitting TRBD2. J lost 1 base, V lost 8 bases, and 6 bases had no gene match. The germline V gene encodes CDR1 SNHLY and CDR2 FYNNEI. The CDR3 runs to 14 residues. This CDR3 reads CASGSGGFSYEQYF. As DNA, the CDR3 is TGTGCCAGCGGGAGCGGGGGGTTTTCCTACGAGCAGTACTTC. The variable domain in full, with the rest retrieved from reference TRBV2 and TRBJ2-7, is EPEVTQTPSHQVTQMGQEVILRCVPISNHLYFYWYRQILGQKVEFLVSFYNNEISEKSEIFDDQFSVERPDGSNFTLKIRSTKLEDSAMYFCASGSGGFSYEQYFGPGTRLTVT.

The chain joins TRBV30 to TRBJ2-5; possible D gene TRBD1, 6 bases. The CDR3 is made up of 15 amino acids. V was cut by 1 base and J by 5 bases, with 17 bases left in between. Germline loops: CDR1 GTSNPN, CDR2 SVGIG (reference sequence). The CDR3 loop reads CAWSELAGTRETQYF. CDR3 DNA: TGTGCCTGGAGTGAACTCGCCGGGACAAGGGAGACCCAGTACTTC.